One and the same sample provided the 14 T cell receptor beta chains below, sequenced in a study of shared clonotypes between healthy human individuals. Only in-frame clones appear in the TCRdb table, and some are missing; sequencing was by immunoSEQ multiplex PCR. Of millions of clones listed, approximately 95% are singletons. Naivety among CD8 cells was defined by CD45RO negativity and positive CCR7 selection, thereby excluding terminally differentiated effector memory CD45RA+ cells. The sample taken for sequencing was naive CD8+ T cells sorted from blood. Receptors originate from a man aged 18 to 29 in good health.

The chain uses TRBV27 and TRBJ1-2, with unresolved D. The CDR3 runs 13 residues. With 6 bases removed from V and 4 bases from J, the gap between germline ends came to 12 bases. Germline assignment: CDR1 MNHEY and CDR2 SMNVEV (reference sequence). CDR3 DNA sequence: TGTGCCAGCAGCCCTGACACGGGCTATGGCTACACCTTC. It encodes CASSPDTGYGYTF.

Of note for this clone: The junction shows a germline mismatch at one end, possibly a read error. The gene calls are TRBV6-6 and TRBJ2-5; D is undetermined. Germline V gene lookup returns CDR1 MNHNY and CDR2 SVGAGI (reference sequence). The CDR3 loop spans 11 amino acids. The CDR3 loop reads CASSGHETLDF. Written as DNA, the CDR3 is TGTGCCAGCAGTGGTCATGAGACTCTAGACTTC.

The chain recombines TRBV29-1 with TRBJ2-1; TRBD1 might be the D (6 bases). Trimming took 3 bases from V and 2 from J, leaving 11 bases between them. Germline CDR1 is SQVTM and CDR2 is ANQGSEA. The CDR3 sequence is 14 residues long. DNA of the CDR3: TGCAGCGTTGATTCGCCAGGGGCCTACAATGAGCAGTTCTTC. Amino acids: CSVDSPGAYNEQFF.

This chain links TRBV5-1 with TRBJ2-1; the D is unclear. The CDR3 is made up of 14 amino acids. CDR1 SGHRS and CDR2 YFSETQ come from the germline V gene. The V end lost 5 bases, the J end lost 4 bases, and 13 bases lay between the germline ends. As DNA, the CDR3 is TGCGCCAGCAGTCAACTACCTACTTACAATGAGCAGTTCTTC. Protein sequence: CASSQLPTYNEQFF.

The rearrangement joins TRBV7-9 to TRBJ1-2, with D uncertain. V lost 2 bases and J 1 base, leaving 8 bases between the germline ends. The CDR3 runs to 14 residues. CDR1 and CDR2 from the germline V gene are SEHNR and FQNEAQ (reference sequence). As DNA, the CDR3 is TGTGCCAGCAGCTTAAATCCTTATAACTATGGCTACACCTTC. This translates into CASSLNPYNYGYTF.

A few counts support this clone. In the same sample, other DNA sequences code for this CDR3. The chain carries TRBV9 and TRBJ2-3, with D possibly matching TRBD2 (5 bases). CDR3 size: 14 residues. The V gene's germline CDR1 is SGDLS and CDR2 YYNGEE. The V end lost 0 bases, the J end lost 0 bases, and 5 bases lay between the germline ends. CDR3 residues: CASSVGGSTDTQYF. The DNA for the CDR3 is TGTGCCAGCAGCGTAGGAGGGAGCACAGATACGCAGTATTTT.

Concerning this clone: Other DNA sequences in this specimen translate into the identical CDR3. The genes are TRBV19 and TRBJ2-7; maybe TRBD2 (6 bases). Deletions cut 5 bases from V and 2 bases from J, with 10 bases between. The CDR3 length is 13 residues. Germline assignment: CDR1 LNHDA and CDR2 SQIVND (reference sequence). CDR3 sequence (DNA): TGTGCCAGTAGTGTGGGACTTCCCTACGAGCAGTACTTC. It specifies CASSVGLPYEQYF.

V is TRBV7-9 and J is TRBJ2-7; 11 positions agree with TRBD1. There are 16 residues in the CDR3. Germline CDR1 SEHNR, CDR2 FQNEAQ (reference sequence). V gave up 2 bases and J gave up 7 bases; unmatched junction bases: 10. As DNA, the CDR3 is TGTGCCAGCAGCTTAATCTCAGGACAGGGGGCGCGGGAGCAGTACTTC. It specifies CASSLISGQGAREQYF. Using reference TRBV7-9 and TRBJ2-7 for the parts outside the CDR3, the full variable domain is DTGVSQNPRHKITKRGQNVTFRCDPISEHNRLYWYRQTLGQGPEFLTYFQNEAQLEKSRLLSDRFSAERPKGSFSTLEIQRTEQGDSAMYLCASSLISGQGAREQYFGPGTRLTVT.

V gene TRBV27 combines with J gene TRBJ2-3, with D possibly matching TRBD2 (5 bases). The CDR3 contains 14 residues. Looked up from germline, CDR1 is MNHEY and CDR2 is SMNVEV (reference sequence). The germline V and J ends were trimmed by 3 bases and 2 bases, with 9 bases remaining between them. CDR3 loop: CASSLWEPTDTQYF. The CDR3 coding sequence is TGTGCCAGCAGTTTGTGGGAGCCCACAGATACGCAGTATTTT.

The V call is TRBV4-1, the J call TRBJ2-5, with D possibly being TRBD2 (5 bases). Per the germline V gene, CDR1 is MGHRA and CDR2 is YSYEKL. The CDR3 is 16 residues long. V lost 3 bases and J 5 bases, leaving 19 bases between the germline ends. CDR3 sequence: CASSQAVGGLEETQYF. The CDR3 DNA reads TGCGCCAGCAGCCAGGCCGTCGGCGGGTTGGAGGAGACCCAGTACTTC.

The chain combines TRBV5-1 with TRBJ1-1, with a possible D match to TRBD1 (5 bases). The CDR3 consists of 13 residues. Germline CDR1 and CDR2: SGHRS and YFSETQ. V was shortened by 3 bases and J by 8 bases, with 14 bases between the two germline ends. The CDR3 sequence is CASSSPGQEEAFF. The DNA of the CDR3 is TGCGCCAGCAGCTCTCCTGGACAAGAGGAAGCTTTCTTT.

The chain couples TRBV7-7 to TRBJ2-2; no firm D call. V lost 11 bases and J 6 bases, leaving 13 bases between the germline ends. The CDR3 consists of 12 residues. Germline V gene data show CDR1 as SSHAT and CDR2 as FNYEAQ (reference sequence). CDR3 nucleotide sequence: TGTGCCGTCAACGCTCCTGCCGGGGAGCTGTTTTTT. This translates into CAVNAPAGELFF.

The J gene is TRBJ2-1, the V gene TRBV10-2; no reliable D call. V was cut by 3 bases and J by 1 base, with 10 bases left in between. The germline V gene has CDR1 WSHSY and CDR2 SAAADI. CDR3 length: 15 amino acids. Written as DNA, the CDR3 is TGCGCCAGCAGTGATGTGAACTTATCCTACAATGAGCAGTTCTTC. It encodes CASSDVNLSYNEQFF.

The chain recombines TRBV2 with TRBJ2-2; 13 bases align to TRBD2. Germline CDR1 reads SNHLY; CDR2 reads FYNNEI. This CDR3 region has 17 residues. Unmatched junction bases numbered 5, after V lost 3 bases and J lost 4 bases. The CDR3 DNA is TGTGCCAGCAGTGAGGGACTAGCGGGATCGGTCACCGGGGAGCTGTTTTTT. This gives the protein CASSEGLAGSVTGELFF.